The 23 T cell receptor beta chains presented below share a single source sample, sequenced in a study of cytomegalovirus exposure and HLA in healthy donors. A multiplex PCR was run with 60 Vbeta primers and 13 Jbeta primers. Clones were read by immunoSEQ multiplex PCR, and TCRdb kept only the in-frame ones, dropping some. The sample contains about 99,000 clones, about 80% of which appear only once. The sequencing input was PBMCs. These receptors were taken from a young woman in good health and CMV-seropositive.

This clone was counted a few times. The gene calls are TRBV4-1 and TRBJ1-1; D unclear. V shed 0 bases and J shed 0 bases, with 11 bases lying between them. Germline CDR1 reads MGHRA; CDR2 reads YSYEKL. The CDR3 length is 16 residues. CDR3 protein: CASSQEDQNMNTEAFF. The CDR3, as DNA: TGCGCCAGCAGCCAAGAAGATCAAAACATGAACACTGAAGCTTTCTTT.

This rearrangement joins TRBV10-2 to TRBJ1-5, with TRBD1 matching 8 bases. Germline V gene lookup returns CDR1 WSHSY and CDR2 SAAADI. The junction had 4 bases not matched to a gene; V was cut back by 2 bases and J by 4 bases. The CDR3 contains 15 residues. The CDR3: CASSEPRDRNQPQHF. CDR3 DNA: TGCGCCAGCAGTGAGCCCCGGGACAGGAATCAGCCCCAGCATTTT.

The V gene is TRBV30, the J gene TRBJ1-5; 12 positions agree with TRBD1. Trimming cost V 3 bases and J 2 bases; bases outside gene matches: 2. This CDR3 spans 15 amino acids. In germline, CDR1 is GTSNPN, CDR2 SVGIG (reference sequence). The CDR3 region has the DNA TGTGCCTGGAGGGGGACAGGGGGCCGCAATCAGCCCCAGCATTTT. As protein: CAWRGTGGRNQPQHF. Variable domain in full (rest from reference TRBV30 and TRBJ1-5): SQTIHQWPATLVQPVGSPLSLECTVEGTSNPNLYWYRQAAGRGLQLLFYSVGIGQISSEVPQNLSASRPQDRQFILSSKKLLLSDSGFYLCAWRGTGGRNQPQHFGDGTRLSIL.

The chain couples TRBV15 to TRBJ1-3, with D uncertain. The germline CDR1 and CDR2 sequences are LNHNV and YYDKDF (reference sequence). The length of the CDR3 is 15 residues. V lost 2 bases, J lost 2 bases, and 10 bases lay in between. CDR3 amino acids: CATSRLSEAGNTIYF. The CDR3 bases are TGTGCCACCAGCAGACTCTCAGAAGCTGGAAACACCATATATTTT.

The rearrangement links TRBV5-3 to TRBJ2-1, with TRBD2 identical over 13 bases. TRBV5-3 has ORF status, its function being uncertain. The V gene end was trimmed by 1 base and the J gene end by 3 bases; junction bases not matched to a gene: 4. The length of the CDR3 is 17 residues. The CDR3: CARSLWTSGSIYNEQFF. The CDR3 DNA sequence: TGTGCCAGAAGCTTGTGGACTAGCGGGAGTATCTACAATGAGCAGTTCTTC.

The V and J genes are TRBV2 and TRBJ1-3, with 7 bases identical to TRBD1. CDR3 length: 15 amino acids. V trimming: 4 bases; J trimming: 2 bases; junction bases outside the gene matches: 5. Germline V CDR1 and CDR2: SNHLY, FYNNEI. CDR3 sequence (DNA): TGTGCCAGCAGTGCACAGGGGATTACTGGAAACACCATATATTTT. This codes for CASSAQGITGNTIYF. Variable domain in full (rest from reference TRBV2 and TRBJ1-3): EPEVTQTPSHQVTQMGQEVILRCVPISNHLYFYWYRQILGQKVEFLVSFYNNEISEKSEIFDDQFSVERPDGSNFTLKIRSTKLEDSAMYFCASSAQGITGNTIYFGEGSWLTVV.

The chain uses TRBV27 and TRBJ2-5, with 8 positions matching TRBD2. This CDR3 spans 15 amino acids. V was clipped by 6 bases and J by 3 bases; unmatched bases: 9. CDR1 MNHEY and CDR2 SMNVEV come from the germline V gene (reference sequence). The CDR3 sequence is CASSRTGGAKETQYF. Written as DNA, the CDR3 is TGTGCCAGCAGCCGGACCGGGGGGGCTAAAGAGACCCAGTACTTC.

This clone was counted a few times. The rearrangement uses TRBV19 and TRBJ2-2, with a possible D match to TRBD2 (5 bases). Trimming took off 7 bases at V and 2 bases at J, with 23 bases between the two ends. CDR1 and CDR2 from the germline V gene are LNHDA and SQIVND (reference sequence). This CDR3 has 18 residues. The CDR3: CASTLRGSWDSNTGELFF. CDR3 nucleotides: TGTGCCAGTACCCTCCGAGGGTCGTGGGATTCTAACACCGGGGAGCTGTTTTTT.

V gene TRBV5-4 combines with J gene TRBJ1-2, with D possibly being TRBD1 (6 bases). This CDR3 spans 15 amino acids. Germline V gene sequence: CDR1 SGHNT, CDR2 YYREEE (reference sequence). The V end was cut by 4 bases, the J end by 4 bases, with 17 bases between. The CDR3 bases are TGTGCCAGCAGCCCTGGAGGACAGCGAATCTATGGCTACACCTTC. Translation: CASSPGGQRIYGYTF.

This chain joins TRBV2 and TRBJ2-7; tentative D call: TRBD2 (6 bases). The length of the CDR3 is 12 residues. V lost 6 bases to trimming and J lost 7 bases, with 13 bases between them. Germline values: CDR1 SNHLY, CDR2 FYNNEI. The CDR3 reads CASRGTPWEQYF. In DNA, the CDR3 is TGTGCCAGCAGGGGGACTCCGTGGGAGCAGTACTTC.

The chain employs TRBV4-2 and TRBJ2-3; 10 positions agree with TRBD2. Germline V gene sequence: CDR1 LGHNA, CDR2 YNFKEQ. The V segment lost 0 bases and the J segment 5 bases; nucleotides outside the gene matches: 8. CDR3 size: 17 residues. The CDR3 loop reads CASSQDTLAGVLDTQYF. The CDR3 coding sequence is TGTGCCAGCAGCCAAGATACGCTAGCGGGAGTCTTAGATACGCAGTATTTT.

The J gene is TRBJ1-1, the V gene TRBV7-8; D ambiguous. Germline CDR1 SGHVS, CDR2 FQNEAQ. Trimming took 3 bases from V and 5 from J, leaving 13 bases between them. The CDR3 runs to 14 residues. The DNA of the CDR3 is TGTGCCAGCAGCTTCCGGGGAGTAGGGACTGAAGCTTTCTTT. It codes for CASSFRGVGTEAFF.

The rearrangement joins TRBV6-1 to TRBJ2-1, with 9 positions matching TRBD2. The CDR3 is 15 residues long. Germline V gene data show CDR1 as MNHNS and CDR2 as SASEGT. Trimming took 5 bases from V and 4 from J; bases not matched to a gene: 6. The CDR3 here is CASSLTSGEYNEQFF. CDR3 DNA: TGTGCCAGCAGTCTGACTAGCGGAGAATACAATGAGCAGTTCTTC.

This clone occurred once. The rearrangement links TRBV28 to TRBJ1-5, with 9 bases fitting TRBD1. The junction had 2 bases not matched to a gene; V was cut back by 3 bases and J by 2 bases. This CDR3 is built from 15 residues. Germline CDR1 is MDHEN and CDR2 is SYDVKM. DNA for the CDR3: TGTGCCAGCAGTTTTAGGGACAGGGGCAATCAGCCCCAGCATTTT. Amino acids: CASSFRDRGNQPQHF. Filled out from reference TRBV28 and TRBJ1-5, the complete variable domain reads DVKVTQSSRYLVKRTGEKVFLECVQDMDHENMFWYRQDPGLGLRLIYFSYDVKMKEKGDIPEGYSVSREKKERFSLILESASTNQTSMYLCASSFRDRGNQPQHFGDGTRLSIL.

Turning to this clone: One end of the junction does not line up with germline, which may come from a read error. This sequence joins TRBV7-7 and TRBJ2-5, with D possibly matching TRBD2 (6 bases). In germline, CDR1 is SSHAT, CDR2 FNYEAQ (reference sequence). The CDR3 totals 15 residues. In nucleotides, the CDR3 is TGTGCTAGCAGCTTAGAGGCAGGGCGGGGAGAGACCCAGTACTTC. This gives the protein CASSLEAGRGETQYF.

The V gene is TRBV18, the J gene TRBJ1-4; D is perhaps TRBD1 (5 bases). Per germline, CDR1 KGHSH and CDR2 LQKENI. V shed 3 bases and J shed 5 bases, with 13 bases lying between them. The length of the CDR3 is 15 residues. The CDR3 DNA reads TGTGCCAGCTCACCCCGGGACTTCTACAATGAAAAACTGTTTTTT. As protein: CASSPRDFYNEKLFF. Supplemented by reference TRBV18 and TRBJ1-4, the full variable domain reads NAGVMQNPRHLVRRRGQEARLRCSPMKGHSHVYWYRQLPEEGLKFMVYLQKENIIDESGMPKERFSAEFPKEGPSILRIQQVVRGDSAAYFCASSPRDFYNEKLFFGSGTQLSVL.

The chain employs TRBV9 and TRBJ2-7; 9 bases agree with TRBD2. After removal of 2 bases from V and 3 bases from J, the junction contained 3 bases not matched to a gene. CDR3 length equals 14 residues. CDR1 and CDR2 from the germline V gene are SGDLS and YYNGEE. CDR3 sequence: CASSVQAGGYEQYF. The CDR3 bases are TGTGCCAGCAGCGTTCAAGCGGGAGGCTACGAGCAGTACTTC.

This chain joins TRBV29-1 and TRBJ2-5, with TRBD2 matching over 8 bases. The CDR3 runs 14 residues. The junction had 8 bases not matched to a gene; V was cut back by 4 bases and J by 4 bases. Germline lookup yields CDR1 SQVTM and CDR2 ANQGSEA. CDR3 in amino acids: CSVGSGRWAETQYF. The CDR3 DNA reads TGCAGCGTTGGAAGCGGGAGATGGGCAGAGACCCAGTACTTC.

Notes on this clone: As the CDR3 is not closed by the conserved phenylalanine or tryptophan, this likely results from a read error. The CDR3 loop is CASSDSGKRDTDTQYV. Here the CDR3 DNA reads TGTGCCAGCAGTGACTCGGGCAAGCGGGACACAGATACGCAGTATGTT. The chain uses TRBV6-4 and TRBJ2-3, with 7 nucleotides matching TRBD2. The length of the CDR3 is 16 residues. V was clipped by 0 bases and J by 2 bases; unmatched bases: 5. CDR1 and CDR2 (germline): MRHNA, SNTAGT.

This clone appeared a single time. The J gene is TRBJ1-1, the V gene TRBV5-8; D possibly corresponds to TRBD1 (6 bases). Trimming took 9 bases from V and 0 from J, leaving 15 bases between them. Per the germline V gene, CDR1 is SGHTS and CDR2 is YDEGEE. This CDR3 comprises 14 residues. CDR3 sequence reads: CATLGGGLNTEAFF. CDR3 DNA: TGTGCCACCCTGGGGGGGGGCCTGAACACTGAAGCTTTCTTT.

This clone is a singleton in its sample. In DNA, the CDR3 is TGCAGCGTTGATCAGGGGACCACTGAAGCTTTCTTT. Translated, it gives CSVDQGTTEAFF. V usage is TRBV29-1 and J usage is TRBJ1-1; a weak D match, TRBD1 (6 bases). V dropped 3 bases and J dropped 4 bases, with 9 bases sitting between them. The germline CDR1 and CDR2 sequences are SQVTM and ANQGSEA. The CDR3 is 12 residues long.

The CDR3 nucleotides read TGCGCCAGCAGCCAAGTACTAGCGGGAGTGGGGTACTTC. This sequence encodes CASSQVLAGVGYF. The chain joins TRBV4-1 to TRBJ2-7; TRBD2 matches at 11 bases. Germline CDR1 MGHRA, CDR2 YSYEKL. Trimming at V came to 1 base and at J to 12 bases, leaving 5 bases not matched to a gene. This CDR3 has 13 residues.

The V and J genes are TRBV15 and TRBJ2-3; weak D call: TRBD1 (7 bases). This CDR3 spans 19 amino acids. Trimming shortened V by 0 bases and J by 6 bases, and 25 bases separated the two germline ends. CDR1 is LNHNV, CDR2 YYDKDF, per germline (reference sequence). The DNA for the CDR3 is TGTGCCACCAGCAGAGATGGGCCGCTACCAGGGGGGAGTAGCGATACGCAGTATTTT. Protein product: CATSRDGPLPGGSSDTQYF.